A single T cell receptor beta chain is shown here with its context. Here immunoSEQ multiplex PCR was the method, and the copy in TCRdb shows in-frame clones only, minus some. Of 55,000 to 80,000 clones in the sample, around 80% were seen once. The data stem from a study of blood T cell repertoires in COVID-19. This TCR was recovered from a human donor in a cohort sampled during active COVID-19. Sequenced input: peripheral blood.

The CDR3 spells CASSSRASGGLYNEQFF. For the CDR3, the DNA is TGTGCCAGCAGTTCGCGAGCTAGCGGGGGGCTTTACAATGAGCAGTTCTTC. This chain joins TRBV27 and TRBJ2-1; 11 bases align to TRBD2. The CDR3 has 17 residues. The V gene's germline CDR1 is MNHEY and CDR2 SMNVEV (reference sequence). With 4 bases clipped from V and 4 bases from J, the junction kept 9 bases outside the gene matches.